These T cell receptor beta chains were read from a single sample in a study of T-cell reconstitution after alpha-beta-depleted transplantation in children. From the PCR reads, TCRdb called clonotypes with MiXCR, one entry per CDR3 protein. Of 450,000 to 550,000 distinct CDR3 sequences listed, about 10% are singletons. The starting material was PBMCs, mostly from graft donor cells, obtained 180 days after TCRalphabeta/CD19-depleted stem cell transplant. Every receptor here comes from a female patient aged 2 to 10 who had a stem cell transplant for aplastic anemia, so the T cells may come from the graft donor. The CDR3 runs from the conserved cysteine through the conserved F or W. Fields, in order: V gene, CDR3 length, CDR3 protein.

v_gene: TRBV11-1; len: 18; CDR3aa: CASSFLTLTSSGANVLTF
v_gene: TRBV4-3; len: 17; CDR3aa: CASSQLSHREKGEKLFF
v_gene: TRBV7-2; len: 14; CDR3aa: CASQRVHPADTQYF
v_gene: TRBV20-1; len: 16; CDR3aa: CSARDYRTGMQETQYF
v_gene: TRBV7-2; len: 15; CDR3aa: CASSEDRGAYNEQFF
v_gene: TRBV6-2/TRBV6-3; len: 16; CDR3aa: CASSYWPAGSYNEQFF
v_gene: TRBV29-1; len: 12; CDR3aa: CSVGDRRKTQYF
v_gene: TRBV12-3/TRBV12-4; len: 16; CDR3aa: CASSPGQASGANVLTF
v_gene: TRBV3-1; len: 17; CDR3aa: CASSQYMGHRKDYGYTF
v_gene: TRBV12-3/TRBV12-4; len: 14; CDR3aa: CASSFEIMNTEAFF
v_gene: TRBV20-1; len: 16; CDR3aa: CSASGTGHRYNSPLHF
v_gene: TRBV6-1; len: 15; CDR3aa: CASSHPVGTNQPQHF
v_gene: TRBV7-9; len: 16; CDR3aa: CASSTRQGRPINTIYF
v_gene: TRBV30; len: 15; CDR3aa: CAWSDVGTYSTPQHF
v_gene: TRBV4-3; len: 16; CDR3aa: CASSQDRVEHNNEQFF
v_gene: TRBV12-3/TRBV12-4; len: 16; CDR3aa: CASGNSGTSFPGELFF
v_gene: TRBV24-1; len: 15; CDR3aa: CATSDRTSGQETQYF
v_gene: TRBV12-3/TRBV12-4; len: 14; CDR3aa: CASSLPSTNNEQFF
v_gene: TRBV20-1; len: 15; CDR3aa: CSARDEGRSTDTQYF
v_gene: TRBV5-1; len: 18; CDR3aa: CASSSGWGSEAHTDTQYF
v_gene: TRBV7-2; len: 16; CDR3aa: CASSQISSKTVYEQYF
v_gene: TRBV11-2; len: 17; CDR3aa: CASSFGGVFSGANVLTF
v_gene: TRBV28; len: 17; CDR3aa: CASTQDTGTVAKNIQYF
v_gene: TRBV12-3/TRBV12-4; len: 20; CDR3aa: CASSPSSGLAGGPSRETQYF
v_gene: TRBV27; len: 13; CDR3aa: CASTSNPREKLFF
v_gene: TRBV27; len: 16; CDR3aa: CASSSLGPVSNQPQHF
v_gene: TRBV18; len: 17; CDR3aa: CASSPGLAAMNTGELFF
v_gene: TRBV12-3/TRBV12-4; len: 17; CDR3aa: CASSQSQGRDTTGELFF
v_gene: TRBV7-2; len: 14; CDR3aa: CANSLGPSGNTIYF
v_gene: TRBV28; len: 13; CDR3aa: CASSFNDDNEQFF
v_gene: TRBV5-1; len: 16; CDR3aa: CASSLETRTATDTQYF
v_gene: TRBV24-1; len: 14; CDR3aa: CATSPGGPQTEAFF
v_gene: TRBV30; len: 13; CDR3aa: CAWNGGSRDIQYF
v_gene: TRBV6-2/TRBV6-3; len: 20; CDR3aa: CASSYFYPSEGHRDTGELFF
v_gene: TRBV9; len: 14; CDR3aa: CASSVEPVTYEQYF
v_gene: TRBV3-1; len: 14; CDR3aa: CASSRPTGYYEQFF
v_gene: TRBV4-1; len: 18; CDR3aa: CASSQEGARLAGGNEQFF
v_gene: TRBV19; len: 13; CDR3aa: CASSPSWGYGYTF
v_gene: TRBV24-1; len: 15; CDR3aa: CATSDPGGFDQPQHF
v_gene: TRBV29-1; len: 12; CDR3aa: CSVWTGLLGYTF
v_gene: TRBV5-1; len: 17; CDR3aa: CASSSGLAGGSYNDQFF
v_gene: TRBV12-3/TRBV12-4; len: 15; CDR3aa: CASSKGLAGGDTQYF